The 17 T cell receptor beta chains below all came from one sample that was sequenced in a study of shared clonotypes between healthy human individuals. CD45RO-negative CD8 cells positively selected for CCR7 made up the naive population, which excluded terminally differentiated effector memory CD45RA+ cells. Only in-frame clones appear in the TCRdb table, and some are missing; sequencing was by immunoSEQ multiplex PCR. The sample contains about 680,000 clones, roughly 94% of which appear only once. The sequenced sample consisted of naive CD8+ T cells sorted from blood. These TCRs come from a man younger than 45 in good health.

V and J are TRBV7-2 and TRBJ2-1, with a tentative D call TRBD2 (6 bases). Germline V gene data show CDR1 as SGHTA and CDR2 as FQGNSA. This CDR3 has 13 residues. Between the trimmed V and J ends, which lost 5 bases and 10 bases, there was a span of 15 bases. CDR3 sequence reads: CASSQPGAKEQFF. The CDR3 region has the DNA TGTGCCAGCAGCCAGCCGGGAGCCAAGGAGCAGTTCTTC.

To note about this clone: This same CDR3 is encoded by further DNA sequences in the sample. The chain joins TRBV6-5 to TRBJ1-1; no clear D. The CDR3 consists of 13 residues. Trimming shortened V by 0 bases and J by 3 bases, and 5 bases separated the two germline ends. From germline, CDR1 is MNHEY and CDR2 SVGAGI. CDR3 sequence reads: CASSYSGYTEAFF. CDR3 DNA sequence: TGTGCCAGCAGTTACTCAGGGTACACTGAAGCTTTCTTT.

CDR3 DNA: TGCGCCAGCAGCCAAGAGTACGGGGACTACGAGCAGTACTTC. Translating gives CASSQEYGDYEQYF. The chain couples TRBV4-1 to TRBJ2-7; the D gene is possibly TRBD2 (5 bases). This CDR3 is built from 14 residues. Germline V gene lookup returns CDR1 MGHRA and CDR2 YSYEKL. V was clipped by 0 bases and J by 3 bases, with 9 bases between them.

V gene TRBV28 combines with J gene TRBJ2-3, with 11 nucleotides matching TRBD2. This CDR3 is 17 amino acids long. Germline V gives CDR1 MDHEN, CDR2 SYDVKM. The junction had 9 bases not matched to a gene; V was cut back by 6 bases and J by 1 base. The CDR3 region has the DNA TGTGCCAGCAGCCGGGGACTAGCGGAAATACGCACAGATACGCAGTATTTT. Protein product: CASSRGLAEIRTDTQYF.

V is TRBV14 and J is TRBJ2-2, with D uncertain. Germline V CDR1 and CDR2: SGHDN, FVKESK. Trimming removed 4 bases at V and 5 bases at J, with 8 bases between. The CDR3 sequence is 13 residues long. CDR3 loop: CASSLVGTGELFF. The CDR3 DNA is TGTGCCAGCAGCCTCGTTGGTACCGGGGAGCTGTTTTTT.

The gene calls are TRBV29-1 and TRBJ2-2; TRBD2 might be the D (6 bases). The germline gives CDR1 SQVTM, CDR2 ANQGSEA. V lost 3 bases, J lost 3 bases, and 8 bases lay in between. The CDR3 sequence is 13 residues long. The CDR3 nucleotides are TGCAGCGTTGAGTTAGCGGACACCGGGGAGCTGTTTTTT. It specifies CSVELADTGELFF.

The chain recombines TRBV7-8 with TRBJ1-1; no clear D gene. Germline V CDR1 and CDR2: SGHVS, FQNEAQ. Deletions cut 1 base from V and 2 bases from J, with 8 bases between. The CDR3 is 14 amino acids. The CDR3 region is CASSLGKVNTEAFF. The CDR3 nucleotides are TGTGCCAGCAGCTTAGGAAAGGTTAACACTGAAGCTTTCTTT. The full variable domain, its missing parts supplied by reference TRBV7-8 and TRBJ1-1, is GAGVSQSPRYKVAKRGQDVALRCDPISGHVSLFWYQQALGQGPEFLTYFQNEAQLDKSGLPSDRFFAERPEGSVSTLKIQRTQQEDSAVYLCASSLGKVNTEAFFGQGTRLTVV.

The chain recombines TRBV5-6 with TRBJ2-3, with D unresolved. V lost 2 bases and J lost 4, with 17 bases in between. CDR3 length: 16 amino acids. From germline, CDR1 is SGHDT and CDR2 YYEEEE. The CDR3 here is CASSFKKFRFPDTQYF. CDR3 DNA: TGTGCCAGCAGCTTTAAGAAATTCAGATTTCCAGATACGCAGTATTTT.

The chain uses TRBV18 and TRBJ2-5; D ambiguous. This CDR3 is built from 13 residues. Germline CDR1 reads KGHSH; CDR2 reads LQKENI. V lost 6 bases and J 0 bases, leaving 8 bases between the germline ends. The CDR3 DNA is TGTGCCAGCTCCTCGCGATACCAAGAGACCCAGTACTTC. Protein sequence: CASSSRYQETQYF.

The chain employs TRBV15 and TRBJ1-4, with D maybe TRBD1 (5 bases). Trimming took 4 bases from V and 8 from J, leaving 17 bases between them. CDR1 is LNHNV and CDR2 is YYDKDF in the germline V gene (reference sequence). This CDR3 region has 15 residues. This chain's CDR3 is CATSTRIQALEKLFF. As DNA, the CDR3 is TGTGCCACCAGCACCCGCATACAGGCATTGGAAAAACTGTTTTTT.

For this clone: Other nucleotide sequences in the sample specify the same CDR3. The V call is TRBV27, the J call TRBJ2-2; D unclear. Trimming shortened V by 4 bases and J by 5 bases, and 2 bases separated the two germline ends. Germline V CDR1 and CDR2: MNHEY, SMNVEV (reference sequence). There are 11 residues in the CDR3. The CDR3 coding sequence is TGTGCCAGCAGTTCGACCGGGGAGCTGTTTTTT. It translates to CASSSTGELFF.

The CDR3 here is CASSLRGQTTDTQYF. The CDR3 DNA reads as TGTGCCAGCAGTCTCCGCGGACAGACCACAGATACGCAGTATTTT. V gene TRBV6-4 combines with J gene TRBJ2-3, with TRBD1 as a possible D gene (6 bases). V lost 5 bases and J lost 2, with 14 bases in between. Germline values: CDR1 MRHNA, CDR2 SNTAGT. This CDR3 contains 15 residues.

The genes are TRBV6-5 and TRBJ2-2; D gene ambiguous. This CDR3 is built from 12 residues. V was trimmed by 7 bases and J by 5 bases, leaving 8 bases between them. Germline V gives CDR1 MNHEY, CDR2 SVGAGI. In nucleotides, the CDR3 is TGTGCCAGCAACGCCTTAACCGGGGAGCTGTTTTTT. Its protein is CASNALTGELFF.

Remarks on this clone: The same CDR3 arises from other DNA sequences in this sample as well. This chain joins TRBV25-1 and TRBJ1-2; D uncertain. This CDR3 is 12 amino acids long. Between the trimmed V and J ends, which lost 2 bases and 7 bases, there was a span of 8 bases. Germline V gene data show CDR1 as MGHDK and CDR2 as SYGVNS. CDR3: CASSESGLGYTF. The CDR3 DNA reads as TGTGCCAGCAGTGAAAGCGGACTTGGCTACACCTTC.

The J gene is TRBJ2-7, the V gene TRBV5-4, with D tentatively TRBD1 or TRBD2 (7 bases each). V was trimmed by 0 bases and J by 5 bases, leaving 9 bases between them. CDR3 length: 13 amino acids. Germline CDR1 SGHNT, CDR2 YYREEE (reference sequence). The CDR3 region has the DNA TGTGCCAGCAGCTTGGCAGGGGGGGACGAGCAGTACTTC. Translating gives CASSLAGGDEQYF.

On this clone: One end of the junction varies from germline; a read error may be responsible. The rearrangement joins TRBV5-4 to TRBJ2-3; D ambiguous. Looked up from germline, CDR1 is SGHNT and CDR2 is YYREEE (reference sequence). The CDR3 is 16 amino acids. CDR3: CASSLATGISPDTQCF. CDR3 bases: TGTGCCAGCAGCTTGGCCACTGGGATCTCCCCCGATACGCAGTGTTTT. The full variable domain, its missing parts supplied by reference TRBV5-4 and TRBJ2-3, is ETGVTQSPTHLIKTRGQQVTLRCSSQSGHNTVSWYQQALGQGPQFIFQYYREEENGRGNFPPRFSGLQFPNYSSELNVNALELDDSALYLCASSLATGISPDTQCFGPGTRLTVL.

This rearrangement joins TRBV4-1 to TRBJ2-1; TRBD2 agrees at 13 bases. The V gene end was trimmed by 3 bases and the J gene end by 0 bases; junction bases not matched to a gene: 5. Germline assignment: CDR1 MGHRA and CDR2 YSYEKL. The CDR3 is 18 residues long. CDR3 sequence: CASSQRLAGGTSYNEQFF. In DNA, the CDR3 is TGCGCCAGCAGCCAGAGACTAGCGGGAGGCACCTCCTACAATGAGCAGTTCTTC.